The 23 T cell receptor beta chains reported below all come from one sample, sequenced in a study of cytomegalovirus exposure and HLA in healthy donors. This PCR relied on a set of 60 Vbeta primers and 13 Jbeta primers. Generated by immunoSEQ multiplex PCR, the TCRdb table keeps only in-frame clones and is missing some. Among 60,000 to 65,000 clones listed, approximately 75% were seen once. Sequenced: PBMCs. All receptors derive from a man aged 45-65 years in good health and CMV-seropositive.

V usage is TRBV30 and J usage is TRBJ1-2; D perhaps matches TRBD1 (5 bases). Germline V gives CDR1 GTSNPN, CDR2 SVGIG (reference sequence). This CDR3 has 14 residues. V dropped 0 bases and J dropped 0 bases, with 8 bases sitting between them. CDR3 protein: CAWSVPGANYGYTF. The CDR3 DNA follows: TGTGCCTGGAGTGTACCGGGGGCTAACTATGGCTACACCTTC.

The V and J genes are TRBV4-1 and TRBJ1-1, with 7 bases matching TRBD1. The CDR3 contains 15 residues. With V trimmed by 4 bases and J by 4 bases, 9 bases remained unmatched. The germline V gene has CDR1 MGHRA and CDR2 YSYEKL. The CDR3 reads CASSPVGQAITEAFF. CDR3 DNA sequence: TGCGCCAGCAGCCCTGTAGGACAGGCCATCACTGAAGCTTTCTTT.

V is TRBV28 and J is TRBJ2-7; perhaps TRBD2 as D (5 bases). CDR1 is MDHEN and CDR2 is SYDVKM in the germline V gene. Trimming left V 3 bases short and J 6 bases short, with 12 bases between. This CDR3 contains 13 residues. The CDR3 coding sequence is TGTGCCAGCAGTTTCCGAGGGCCGGGCGAGCAGTACTTC. It specifies CASSFRGPGEQYF.

This sequence joins TRBV11-2 and TRBJ2-7; 7 nucleotides match TRBD1. The CDR3 is 15 amino acids. The trim removed 4 bases at V and 3 bases at J, leaving 9 bases unmatched. Germline CDR1 reads SGHAT; CDR2 reads FQNNGV. As DNA, the CDR3 is TGTGCCAGCAGCTCCGTGACAGGGAAATTCTACGAGCAGTACTTC. Amino acid sequence: CASSSVTGKFYEQYF.

This clone was detected only a few times. CDR3 region: CASSSSSYEQYF. CDR3 coding DNA: TGTGCCAGCAGCTCTAGCTCCTACGAGCAGTACTTC. The chain links TRBV5-7 to TRBJ2-7, with unresolved D. TRBV5-7 is identified as an open reading frame with a role that is uncertain. Trimming left V 3 bases short and J 0 bases short, with 4 bases between. The CDR3 runs to 12 residues.

A single count supports this clone. The CDR3 DNA follows: TGTGCCAGCAGTGACATGGGCACCTACAATGAGCAGTTCTTC. It codes for CASSDMGTYNEQFF. J is TRBJ2-1 and V is TRBV25-1; no clear D. The CDR3 is made up of 14 amino acids. CDR1 and CDR2 from the germline V gene are MGHDK and SYGVNS. V shed 3 bases and J shed 2 bases, with 8 bases lying between them.

The V gene is TRBV19, the J gene TRBJ1-5; 10 bases are a match to TRBD1. After removal of 9 bases from V and 7 bases from J, the junction contained 15 bases not matched to a gene. Germline V CDR1 and CDR2: LNHDA, SQIVND (reference sequence). This CDR3 comprises 16 residues. The CDR3 protein is CASDNYRQGAFQPQHF. CDR3 coding DNA: TGTGCCAGCGATAATTACCGACAGGGGGCTTTCCAGCCCCAGCATTTT.

The gene calls are TRBV29-1 and TRBJ1-1; D not certain. With 6 bases removed from V and 5 bases from J, the gap between germline ends came to 16 bases. Germline CDR1 reads SQVTM; CDR2 reads ANQGSEA. This CDR3 has 13 amino acids. CDR3 in DNA: TGCAGCGTGCTCTCCAGGCTTGAGACTGAAGCTTTCTTT. It encodes CSVLSRLETEAFF. The full variable domain, with the rest looked up from reference TRBV29-1 and TRBJ1-1, is SAVISQKPSRDICQRGTSLTIQCQVDSQVTMMFWYRQQPGQSLTLIATANQGSEATYESGFVIDKFPISRPNLTFSTLTVSNMSPEDSSIYLCSVLSRLETEAFFGQGTRLTVV.

This chain connects TRBV30 to TRBJ1-2, with D unresolved. With 5 bases removed from V and 7 bases from J, the gap between germline ends came to 17 bases. This CDR3 is built from 13 residues. Germline CDR1 reads GTSNPN; CDR2 reads SVGIG (reference sequence). The DNA for the CDR3 is TGTGCCTGGCACCCCGAAGCCGCCGGTGGCTACACCTTC. Translated, it gives CAWHPEAAGGYTF. Using reference TRBV30 and TRBJ1-2 for the parts outside the CDR3, the full variable domain is SQTIHQWPATLVQPVGSPLSLECTVEGTSNPNLYWYRQAAGRGLQLLFYSVGIGQISSEVPQNLSASRPQDRQFILSSKKLLLSDSGFYLCAWHPEAAGGYTFGSGTRLTVV.

This rearrangement joins TRBV7-7 to TRBJ2-3, with TRBD1 identical over 7 bases. The CDR3 has 15 residues. Losses at the gene ends were 4 bases for V and 1 base for J; bases not matched to a gene: 5. Germline loops: CDR1 SSHAT, CDR2 FNYEAQ (reference sequence). CDR3 amino acids: CASSYSTGGTDTQYF. The CDR3 DNA is TGTGCCAGCAGCTATTCCACAGGGGGCACAGATACGCAGTATTTT. Drawing the rest from reference TRBV7-7 and TRBJ2-3, the complete variable domain is GAGVSQSPRYKVTKRGQDVTLRCDPISSHATLYWYQQALGQGPEFLTYFNYEAQPDKSGLPSDRFSAERPEGSISTLTIQRTEQRDSAMYRCASSYSTGGTDTQYFGPGTRLTVL.

This clone was observed a single time. The chain carries TRBV7-9 and TRBJ2-1; D perhaps matches TRBD1 (5 bases). The germline gives CDR1 SEHNR, CDR2 FQNEAQ (reference sequence). Trimming took 1 base from V and 7 from J, leaving 11 bases between them. The CDR3 sequence is 14 residues long. CDR3 nucleotides: TGTGCCAGCAGCTTAGTTAGGGGTGAAAATGAGCAGTTCTTC. It encodes CASSLVRGENEQFF.

V usage is TRBV30 and J usage is TRBJ1-5; 7 positions agree with TRBD1. J gave up 9 bases and V 2 bases, and 7 bases lay outside the gene matches. The V gene's germline CDR1 is GTSNPN and CDR2 SVGIG (reference sequence). This CDR3 is 13 amino acids long. The chain's CDR3 is CAWSTGAGMPQHF. CDR3 in DNA: TGTGCCTGGAGTACAGGGGCGGGGATGCCCCAGCATTTT.

V and J are TRBV5-1 and TRBJ2-1, with TRBD1 matching 8 bases. CDR1 SGHRS and CDR2 YFSETQ come from the germline V gene. V lost 4 bases and J lost 6; bases outside the gene matches: 15. This CDR3 region has 17 residues. In nucleotides, the CDR3 is TGCGCCAGCAGCCGTAATATAGCCGGCAGGGGGCGCAATGAGCAGTTCTTC. Translated, it gives CASSRNIAGRGRNEQFF.

The DNA for the CDR3 is TGTGCCAGCGTAAGACAGCGGGGGAGCACAGATACGCAGTATTTT. Its protein is CASVRQRGSTDTQYF. This chain uses TRBV6-1 with TRBJ2-3, with 8 bases aligning to TRBD2. The CDR3 contains 15 residues. The ends lost 8 bases at V and 0 bases at J; junction bases unmatched: 7. Looked up from germline, CDR1 is MNHNS and CDR2 is SASEGT.

The V gene is TRBV6-5, the J gene TRBJ2-3; tentative D call: TRBD2 (5 bases). V was trimmed by 1 base and J by 0 bases, leaving 11 bases between them. This CDR3 comprises 16 residues. CDR1 and CDR2 (germline): MNHEY, SVGAGI. The CDR3 DNA sequence: TGTGCCAGCAGTTACTTGGGGAGCACTAGCACAGATACGCAGTATTTT. Protein: CASSYLGSTSTDTQYF.

The chain recombines TRBV9 with TRBJ2-5, with 10 nucleotides matching TRBD1. V shed 3 bases and J 5 bases; nucleotides not matched to a gene: 4. The CDR3 length is 14 residues. CDR1 is SGDLS, CDR2 YYNGEE, per germline. CDR3: CASSADRGLETQYF. Written as DNA, the CDR3 is TGTGCCAGCAGCGCAGACAGGGGGCTGGAGACCCAGTACTTC. Using reference TRBV9 and TRBJ2-5 for the parts outside the CDR3, the full variable domain is DSGVTQTPKHLITATGQRVTLRCSPRSGDLSVYWYQQSLDQGLQFLIQYYNGEERAKGNILERFSAQQFPDLHSELNLSSLELGDSALYFCASSADRGLETQYFGPGTRLLVL.

V gene TRBV4-1 combines with J gene TRBJ2-3; unclear D gene. V lost 2 bases to trimming and J lost 6 bases, with 15 bases between them. This CDR3 is built from 15 residues. Germline V CDR1 and CDR2: MGHRA, YSYEKL. CDR3 loop: CASSQYYLERDTQYF. CDR3 bases: TGCGCCAGCAGCCAATACTACCTAGAGAGGGATACGCAGTATTTT.

This chain links TRBV23-1 with TRBJ2-1; D remains ambiguous. TRBV23-1 is identified as an open reading frame with a role that is uncertain. V was clipped by 6 bases and J by 0 bases, with 21 bases between them. The CDR3 is 18 amino acids. The CDR3 nucleotides are TGCGCCAGCAGACAACCTCCGCCGTGCGACACCTCCTACAATGAGCAGTTCTTC. Translating it yields CASRQPPPCDTSYNEQFF.

The chain links TRBV27 to TRBJ2-5, with 7 bases lining up with TRBD1. V dropped 3 bases and J dropped 1; count of bases not matched to a gene: 8. Looked up from germline, CDR1 is MNHEY and CDR2 is SMNVEV (reference sequence). The CDR3 runs 16 residues. The CDR3, as DNA: TGTGCCAGCAGTTTCTGGGCGGCAGGGGGCCAAGAGACCCAGTACTTC. It specifies CASSFWAAGGQETQYF.

V usage is TRBV7-2 and J usage is TRBJ2-3; D call uncertain. Trimming stripped 5 bases from V and 3 bases from J, with 3 bases between. The germline V gene has CDR1 SGHTA and CDR2 FQGNSA. This CDR3 comprises 11 residues. CDR3 bases: TGTGCCAGCAGCCCTACAGATACGCAGTATTTT. Protein sequence: CASSPTDTQYF.

This chain joins TRBV7-9 and TRBJ2-7; a possible D gene is TRBD2 (5 bases). V was cut by 1 base and J by 11 bases, with 12 bases left in between. The CDR3 consists of 12 residues. CDR1 SEHNR and CDR2 FQNEAQ come from the germline V gene (reference sequence). CDR3 sequence: CASSLGRDRKYF. The DNA of the CDR3 is TGTGCCAGCAGCTTAGGACGGGATAGGAAGTACTTC.

This clone has a handful of counts. This chain links TRBV4-3 with TRBJ1-6; the D is unclear. V shed 0 bases and J shed 0 bases, with 9 bases lying between them. CDR3 size: 17 residues. Germline V lookup: CDR1 LGHNA, CDR2 YSLEER. In DNA, the CDR3 is TGCGCCAGCAGCCAAGATCGCGGCAGCTCCTATAATTCACCCCTCCACTTT. Protein product: CASSQDRGSSYNSPLHF.

The chain is built from TRBV28 and TRBJ2-3; D unclear. V was shortened by 4 bases and J by 10 bases, with 15 bases between the two germline ends. CDR3 size: 13 residues. Germline V gives CDR1 MDHEN, CDR2 SYDVKM. The chain's CDR3 is CASSSTTFLAQYF. The CDR3 DNA is TGTGCCAGCAGTTCAACCACTTTTCTGGCGCAGTATTTT.